These 6 T cell receptor beta chains were sequenced from one sample in a study of radiation and T cells in renal cell carcinoma. Specified time point: baseline pretreatment blood. Treatment of the sample: 15 Gy SBRT to primary tumor, nephrectomy 4 weeks later. Data came from immunoSEQ multiplex PCR; TCRdb stores just in-frame clones and leaves some out. The repertoire consists of some 140,000 clones, with about 88% occurring once and the leading ten covering around 12%. The source material was blood, sampled from a patient whose treatment included radiotherapy and nephrectomy. These receptor sequences come from a woman between 50 and 59 years old with renal cell carcinoma.

This rearrangement joins TRBV19 to TRBJ1-1; tentative D call: TRBD1 (5 bases). CDR1 is LNHDA, CDR2 SQIVND, per germline (reference sequence). The ends were cut back, 7 bases at V and 2 bases at J, with 17 bases in the middle. CDR3 length: 15 residues. CDR3 nucleotides: TGTGCCAGTACACTTCAGGGAGATTTAAACACTGAAGCTTTCTTT. This codes for CASTLQGDLNTEAFF. Supplemented by reference TRBV19 and TRBJ1-1, the full variable domain reads DGGITQSPKYLFRKEGQNVTLSCEQNLNHDAMYWYRQDPGQGLRLIYYSQIVNDFQKGDIAEGYSVSREKKESFPLTVTSAQKNPTAFYLCASTLQGDLNTEAFFGQGTRLTVV.

This chain's CDR3 is CAIGTSGSPSYEQYF. CDR3 coding DNA: TGTGCCATCGGGACTAGCGGGTCTCCCTCCTACGAGCAGTACTTC. The J gene is TRBJ2-7, the V gene TRBV10-3, with 12 bases matching TRBD2. Per the germline V gene, CDR1 is ENHRY and CDR2 is SYGVKD. The CDR3 totals 15 residues. Germline trimming cut 8 bases from V and 0 bases from J; bases unmatched to any gene: 5.

The chain couples TRBV9 to TRBJ1-1, with D perhaps TRBD1 (6 bases). This CDR3 is 15 amino acids long. From germline, CDR1 is SGDLS and CDR2 YYNGEE. Trimming cost V 2 bases and J 5 bases, with 16 bases left between them. The CDR3 DNA sequence: TGTGCCAGCAGCGTTTCCTCGGGGGCTTGGACTGAAGCTTTCTTT. This codes for CASSVSSGAWTEAFF.

The V and J genes are TRBV6-1 and TRBJ1-2; 12 positions match TRBD1. The V gene end was trimmed by 6 bases and the J gene end by 7 bases; junction bases not matched to a gene: 9. Looked up from germline, CDR1 is MNHNS and CDR2 is SASEGT. The CDR3 has 15 residues. For the CDR3, the DNA is TGTGCCAGCAGCGTTACCGGGACAGGGGGCACTGGCTACACCTTC. Translated: CASSVTGTGGTGYTF.

The rearrangement uses TRBV19 and TRBJ1-5; 9 positions agree with TRBD1. There are 14 residues in the CDR3. Trimming took 8 bases from V and 5 from J; bases not matched to a gene: 7. Germline loops: CDR1 LNHDA, CDR2 SQIVND (reference sequence). The CDR3 sequence: CASDGQGTYQPQHF. In nucleotides, the CDR3 is TGTGCCAGTGACGGACAGGGGACTTATCAGCCCCAGCATTTT.

The chain combines TRBV7-2 with TRBJ2-2; no reliable D call. V was pared by 5 bases and J by 8 bases, with 9 bases between. This CDR3 has 12 residues. CDR1 is SGHTA, CDR2 FQGNSA, per germline. The CDR3 protein is CASSPLPGELFF. For the CDR3, the DNA is TGTGCCAGCAGCCCGCTCCCTGGGGAGCTGTTTTTT.